This entry lists 17 T cell receptor beta chains sequenced from one sample in a study of Ad26.COV2.S vaccination and SARS-CoV-2 variants. Treatment reported: 15 to 20 received Ad26.COV2.S at low or high dose, single or two shots; 5 received placebo; per-sample allocation not given. Sample collection was performed on day 63 after the first vaccine or placebo injection. The repertoire was sequenced with immunoSEQ multiplex PCR; TCRdb's copy has only in-frame clones and lacks some. The sample has about 400,000 clones, over 75% seen once; the top ten hold approximately 4%. The input for sequencing was peripheral blood, taken in a trial of Ad26.COV2.S vaccine versus placebo. These receptors were taken from a person aged 18-60 years who received the Ad26.COV2.S COVID-19 vaccine or a placebo.

The chain is built from TRBV6-5 and TRBJ1-4, with D unclear. CDR1 and CDR2 (germline): MNHEY, SVGAGI. V was trimmed by 7 bases and J by 11 bases, leaving 17 bases between them. The CDR3 extends over 13 amino acids. The DNA for the CDR3 is TGTGCCAGCAAGGTTCCGGCAGGTCGGAAACTGTTTTTT. Translated, it gives CASKVPAGRKLFF.

V usage is TRBV5-1 and J usage is TRBJ1-6; D possibly corresponds to TRBD1 (5 bases). The V end was cut by 0 bases, the J end by 10 bases, with 17 bases between. Germline V gene lookup returns CDR1 SGHRS and CDR2 YFSETQ. CDR3 length equals 16 residues. DNA for the CDR3: TGCGCCAGCAGCTTGGGTCTCGGGGCAGCCAGCTCACCCCTCCACTTT. Translation gives CASSLGLGAASSPLHF.

V and J are TRBV14 and TRBJ2-7, with a tentative D call TRBD1 (7 bases). Deletions cut 4 bases from V and 5 bases from J, with 18 bases between. From germline, CDR1 is SGHDN and CDR2 FVKESK. This CDR3 comprises 15 residues. CDR3 amino acids: CASSPSTTGRHEQYF. In nucleotides, the CDR3 is TGTGCCAGCAGCCCTAGCACGACAGGGAGGCACGAGCAGTACTTC.

This chain uses TRBV9 with TRBJ2-1; 7 nucleotides line up with TRBD1. The CDR3 length is 16 residues. Germline V gives CDR1 SGDLS, CDR2 YYNGEE. With 0 bases clipped from V and 4 bases from J, the junction kept 7 bases outside the gene matches. The CDR3 protein is CASSVVDRAKYNEQFF. In nucleotides, the CDR3 is TGTGCCAGCAGCGTAGTCGACAGGGCGAAGTACAATGAGCAGTTCTTC. Together with reference TRBV9 and TRBJ2-1, the CDR3 gives the full variable domain: DSGVTQTPKHLITATGQRVTLRCSPRSGDLSVYWYQQSLDQGLQFLIQYYNGEERAKGNILERFSAQQFPDLHSELNLSSLELGDSALYFCASSVVDRAKYNEQFFGPGTRLTVL.

The rearrangement joins TRBV24-1 to TRBJ2-3; 7 positions match TRBD1. The CDR3 covers 16 residues. Germline V gene lookup returns CDR1 KGHDR and CDR2 SFDVKD. V lost 0 bases to trimming and J lost 2 bases; unmatched junction nucleotides: 4. The chain's CDR3 is CATSDLGDSYTDTQYF. Here the CDR3 DNA reads TGTGCCACCAGTGATTTGGGGGACAGCTACACAGATACGCAGTATTTT.

The chain carries TRBV7-9 and TRBJ2-3, with 13 bases that match TRBD2. Germline CDR1 SEHNR, CDR2 FQNEAQ (reference sequence). There are 18 residues in the CDR3. The V segment lost 4 bases and the J segment 3 bases; nucleotides outside the gene matches: 10. The CDR3 reads CASSYRLAGGFGTDTQYF. The CDR3 DNA is TGTGCCAGCAGCTACCGACTAGCGGGGGGTTTCGGGACAGATACGCAGTATTTT. The full variable domain, completed using reference TRBV7-9 and TRBJ2-3, is DTGVSQNPRHKITKRGQNVTFRCDPISEHNRLYWYRQTLGQGPEFLTYFQNEAQLEKSRLLSDRFSAERPKGSFSTLEIQRTEQGDSAMYLCASSYRLAGGFGTDTQYFGPGTRLTVL.

The CDR3 is CGAGGNYGYTF. Written as DNA, the CDR3 is TGTGGAGCGGGGGGAAACTATGGCTACACCTTC. The chain carries TRBV10-3 and TRBJ1-2; D is possibly TRBD1 (5 bases). The germline CDR1 and CDR2 sequences are ENHRY and SYGVKD. The CDR3 is 11 residues long.

The V gene is TRBV13, the J gene TRBJ2-7; a weak D match, TRBD1 (7 bases). V was clipped by 5 bases and J by 1 base, with 12 bases between them. In germline, CDR1 is PRHDT, CDR2 FYEKMQ (reference sequence). This CDR3 is 14 amino acids long. CDR3 protein: CASSPRGDSYEQYF. CDR3 nucleotides: TGTGCCAGCAGCCCCAGGGGGGATTCCTACGAGCAGTACTTC.

In the case of this clone: This sample includes further DNA sequences coding for the same CDR3. This chain links TRBV2 with TRBJ1-1; a weak D match, TRBD1 (6 bases). The CDR3 sequence is 12 residues long. Trimming cost V 7 bases and J 5 bases, with 11 bases left between them. CDR1 and CDR2 (germline): SNHLY, FYNNEI. DNA of the CDR3: TGTGCCAGCAAGGAGGGGGGAACTGAAGCTTTCTTT. The encoded protein is CASKEGGTEAFF.

The rearrangement links TRBV12-3 or TRBV12-4 to TRBJ1-1, with D possibly matching TRBD1 (6 bases). The V and J ends lost 3 bases and 4 bases respectively, with 9 bases between them. This CDR3 has 13 residues. The CDR3 region has the DNA TGTGCCAGCAGTTTGTCCAGGGGCACTGAAGCTTTCTTT. Amino acid sequence: CASSLSRGTEAFF.

The chain has TRBV4-3 and TRBJ2-7; D gene unclear. The CDR3 has 16 amino acids. Per the germline V gene, CDR1 is LGHNA and CDR2 is YSLEER. Between the trimmed V and J ends, which lost 0 bases and 3 bases, there was a span of 15 bases. CDR3 region: CASSQELGSRIYEQYF. The CDR3 DNA follows: TGCGCCAGCAGCCAAGAACTGGGCTCCCGAATCTACGAGCAGTACTTC.

The gene calls are TRBV18 and TRBJ2-3, with 8 bases matching TRBD2. Unmatched junction bases numbered 8, after V lost 3 bases and J lost 3 bases. There are 16 residues in the CDR3. Germline V gene sequence: CDR1 KGHSH, CDR2 LQKENI. In DNA form, the CDR3 reads TGTGCCAGCTCACCGATCCGGGGGGGCCGTACAGATACGCAGTATTTT. Translated: CASSPIRGGRTDTQYF. Using reference TRBV18 and TRBJ2-3 for the parts outside the CDR3, the full variable domain is NAGVMQNPRHLVRRRGQEARLRCSPMKGHSHVYWYRQLPEEGLKFMVYLQKENIIDESGMPKERFSAEFPKEGPSILRIQQVVRGDSAAYFCASSPIRGGRTDTQYFGPGTRLTVL.

V and J are TRBV6-2 or TRBV6-3 and TRBJ1-5; 10 nucleotides match TRBD1. The V gene's germline CDR1 is MNHEY and CDR2 SVGEGT. CDR3 length: 16 residues. V was clipped by 2 bases and J by 5 bases; unmatched bases: 6. In DNA form, the CDR3 reads TGTGCCAGCAGTTACCGAACAGGGACAGGGGATCAGCCCCAGCATTTT. It translates to CASSYRTGTGDQPQHF.

The chain carries TRBV6-2 or TRBV6-3 and TRBJ2-2, with D perhaps assigned TRBD1 or TRBD2 (5 bases each). Trimming cost V 1 base and J 1 base, with 13 bases left between them. The CDR3 spans 17 residues. CDR1 MNHEY and CDR2 SVGEGT come from the germline V gene. CDR3 in amino acids: CASSYLAKGRNTGELFF. The CDR3 coding sequence is TGTGCCAGCAGTTACTTGGCAAAGGGACGGAACACCGGGGAGCTGTTTTTT.

This sequence joins TRBV6-2 or TRBV6-3 and TRBJ1-1, with D tentatively TRBD1 (5 bases). V was clipped by 2 bases and J by 1 base, with 23 bases between them. The germline CDR1 and CDR2 sequences are MNHEY and SVGEGT. The CDR3 contains 19 residues. The CDR3 nucleotides are TGTGCCAGCAGTTACGTCGCCGGGGGAGTTGCGCCATGGAACACTGAAGCTTTCTTT. It is translated as CASSYVAGGVAPWNTEAFF.

This clone was picked up a small number of times. The chain's CDR3 is CASSLGGVYNEQFF. DNA for the CDR3: TGCGCCAGCAGCTTAGGGGGGGTGTACAATGAGCAGTTCTTC. The chain links TRBV5-1 to TRBJ2-1; possible D gene TRBD2, 7 bases. CDR1 and CDR2 (germline): SGHRS, YFSETQ. Trimming shortened V by 2 bases and J by 4 bases, and 10 bases separated the two germline ends. The CDR3 covers 14 residues.

This clone has a single count. The rearrangement links TRBV27 to TRBJ2-7; no definite D call. This CDR3 contains 15 residues. V dropped 7 bases and J dropped 0 bases, with 16 bases sitting between them. Germline CDR1 is MNHEY and CDR2 is SMNVEV (reference sequence). The CDR3 reads CASKYRGGDSYEQYF. CDR3 DNA sequence: TGTGCCAGCAAATATCGCGGCGGAGACTCCTACGAGCAGTACTTC.